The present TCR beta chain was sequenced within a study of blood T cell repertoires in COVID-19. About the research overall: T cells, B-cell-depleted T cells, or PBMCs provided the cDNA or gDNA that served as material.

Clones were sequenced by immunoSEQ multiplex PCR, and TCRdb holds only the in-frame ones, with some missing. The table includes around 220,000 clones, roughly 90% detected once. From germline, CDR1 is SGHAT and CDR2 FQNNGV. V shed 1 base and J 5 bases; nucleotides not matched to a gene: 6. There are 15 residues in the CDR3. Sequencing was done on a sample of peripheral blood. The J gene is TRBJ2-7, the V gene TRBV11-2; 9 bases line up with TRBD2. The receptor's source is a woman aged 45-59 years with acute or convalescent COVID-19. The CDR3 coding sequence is TGTGCCAGCAGCTTAGGTAGCGGGAGTATCGACGAGCAGTACTTC. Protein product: CASSLGSGSIDEQYF.